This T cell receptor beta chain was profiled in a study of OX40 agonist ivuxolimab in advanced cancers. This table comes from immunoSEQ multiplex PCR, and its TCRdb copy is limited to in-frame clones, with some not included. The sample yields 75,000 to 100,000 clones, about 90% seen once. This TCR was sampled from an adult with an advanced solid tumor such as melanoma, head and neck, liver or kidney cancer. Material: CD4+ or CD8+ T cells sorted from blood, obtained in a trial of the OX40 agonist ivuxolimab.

DNA of the CDR3: TGTGCCAGCAGCGCCGGACTAGCGGGGGGTGATACGCAGTATTTT. Translating it yields CASSAGLAGGDTQYF. J is TRBJ2-3 and V is TRBV9, with 14 bases identical to TRBD2. Germline CDR1 is SGDLS and CDR2 is YYNGEE. After removal of 3 bases from V and 6 bases from J, the junction contained 3 bases not matched to a gene. The CDR3 is made up of 15 amino acids.